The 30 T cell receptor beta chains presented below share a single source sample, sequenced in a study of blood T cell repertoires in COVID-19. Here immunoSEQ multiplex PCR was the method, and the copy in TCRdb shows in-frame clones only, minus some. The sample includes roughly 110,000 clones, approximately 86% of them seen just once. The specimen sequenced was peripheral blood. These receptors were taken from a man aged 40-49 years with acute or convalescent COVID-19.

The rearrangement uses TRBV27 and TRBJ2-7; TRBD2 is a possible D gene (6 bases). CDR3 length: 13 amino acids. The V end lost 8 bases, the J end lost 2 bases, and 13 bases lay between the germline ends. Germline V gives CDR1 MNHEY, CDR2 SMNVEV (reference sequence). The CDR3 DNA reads TGTGCCAGCCGACGGGACTTTACCTACGAGCAGTACTTC. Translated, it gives CASRRDFTYEQYF.

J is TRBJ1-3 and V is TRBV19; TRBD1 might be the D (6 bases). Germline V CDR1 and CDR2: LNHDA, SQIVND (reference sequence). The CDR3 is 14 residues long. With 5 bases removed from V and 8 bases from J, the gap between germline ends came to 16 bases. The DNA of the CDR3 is TGTGCCAGTAGTCTACAGGGACCCCCGGACACCATATATTTT. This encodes CASSLQGPPDTIYF.

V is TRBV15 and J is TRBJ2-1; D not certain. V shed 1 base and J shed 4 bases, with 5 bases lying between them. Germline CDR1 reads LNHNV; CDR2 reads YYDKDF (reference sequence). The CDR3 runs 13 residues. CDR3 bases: TGTGCCACCAGCAGAGGAGGATACAATGAGCAGTTCTTC. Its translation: CATSRGGYNEQFF.

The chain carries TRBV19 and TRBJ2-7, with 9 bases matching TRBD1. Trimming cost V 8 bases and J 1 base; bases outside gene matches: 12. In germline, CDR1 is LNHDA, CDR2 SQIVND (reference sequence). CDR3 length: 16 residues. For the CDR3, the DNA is TGTGCCAGTGCCGCGATGGGACAGGGACTTTCCTACGAGCAGTACTTC. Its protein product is CASAAMGQGLSYEQYF.

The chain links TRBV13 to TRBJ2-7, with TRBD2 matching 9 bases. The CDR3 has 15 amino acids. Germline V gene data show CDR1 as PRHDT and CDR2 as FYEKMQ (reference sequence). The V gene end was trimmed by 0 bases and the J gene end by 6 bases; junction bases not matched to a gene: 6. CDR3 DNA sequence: TGTGCCAGCAGCTTAGGTAGCGGGAGAACCTGCGAGCAGTACTTC. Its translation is CASSLGSGRTCEQYF.

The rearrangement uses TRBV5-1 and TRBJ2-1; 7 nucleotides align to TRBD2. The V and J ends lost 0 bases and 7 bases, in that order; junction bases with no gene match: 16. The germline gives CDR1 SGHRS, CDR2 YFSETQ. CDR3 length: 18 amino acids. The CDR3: CASSLVHSGTSDWNEQFF. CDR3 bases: TGCGCCAGCAGCTTGGTTCACTCGGGTACTAGCGACTGGAATGAGCAGTTCTTC.

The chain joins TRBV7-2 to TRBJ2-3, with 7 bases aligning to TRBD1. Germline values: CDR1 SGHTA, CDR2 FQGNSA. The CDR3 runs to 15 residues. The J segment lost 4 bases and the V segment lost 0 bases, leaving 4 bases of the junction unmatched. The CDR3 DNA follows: TGTGCCAGCAGCTTAGCGATAACAGGGGCAGATACGCAGTATTTT. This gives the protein CASSLAITGADTQYF.

The CDR3 region has the DNA TGTGCCAGCAGCCTCGCAGGGGAGCAGTTCTTC. Its protein product is CASSLAGEQFF. This chain uses TRBV11-3 with TRBJ2-1, with D perhaps matching TRBD1 (5 bases). CDR1 is SGHNT, CDR2 YENEEA, per germline. This CDR3 is built from 11 residues. V lost 5 bases and J lost 10, with 9 bases in between.

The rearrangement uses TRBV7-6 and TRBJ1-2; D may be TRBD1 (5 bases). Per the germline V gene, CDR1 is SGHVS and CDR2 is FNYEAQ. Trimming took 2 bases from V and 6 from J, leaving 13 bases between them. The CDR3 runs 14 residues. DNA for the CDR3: TGTGCCAGCAGCTTAAAAACAGGTCCCCATGGCTACACCTTC. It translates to CASSLKTGPHGYTF.

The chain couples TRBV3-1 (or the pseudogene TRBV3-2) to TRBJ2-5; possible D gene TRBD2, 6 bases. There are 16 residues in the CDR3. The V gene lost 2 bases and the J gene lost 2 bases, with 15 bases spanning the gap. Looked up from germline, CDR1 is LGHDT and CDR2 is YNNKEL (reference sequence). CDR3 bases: TGTGCCAGCAGCCAACAGTCTCGGGACTGGCAAGAGACCCAGTACTTC. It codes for CASSQQSRDWQETQYF.

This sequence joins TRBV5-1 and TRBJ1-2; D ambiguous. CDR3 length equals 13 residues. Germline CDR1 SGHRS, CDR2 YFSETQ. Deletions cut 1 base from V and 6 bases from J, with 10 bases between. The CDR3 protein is CASSLPGQDGYTF. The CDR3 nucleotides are TGCGCCAGCAGCTTGCCTGGGCAGGATGGCTACACCTTC.

Here the CDR3 reads CASSIGTGGKETQYF. Written as DNA, the CDR3 is TGTGCCAGTAGTATCGGGACAGGGGGAAAGGAGACCCAGTACTTC. V gene TRBV19 combines with J gene TRBJ2-5, with 11 bases that match TRBD1. CDR3 length: 15 residues. Germline values: CDR1 LNHDA, CDR2 SQIVND (reference sequence). V shed 3 bases, J shed 5 bases, and the junction held 5 bases outside the gene matches.

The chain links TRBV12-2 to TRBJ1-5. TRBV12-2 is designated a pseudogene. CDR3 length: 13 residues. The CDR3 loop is CASLRYSNQPQHF. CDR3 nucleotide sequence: TGTGCAAGCCTGAGATATAGCAATCAGCCCCAGCATTTT.

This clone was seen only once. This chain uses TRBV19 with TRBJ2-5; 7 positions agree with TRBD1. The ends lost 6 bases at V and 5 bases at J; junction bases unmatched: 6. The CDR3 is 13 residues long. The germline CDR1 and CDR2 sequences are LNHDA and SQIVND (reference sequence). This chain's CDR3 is CASRQDRTETQYF. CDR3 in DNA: TGTGCCAGTAGGCAGGACAGGACGGAGACCCAGTACTTC.

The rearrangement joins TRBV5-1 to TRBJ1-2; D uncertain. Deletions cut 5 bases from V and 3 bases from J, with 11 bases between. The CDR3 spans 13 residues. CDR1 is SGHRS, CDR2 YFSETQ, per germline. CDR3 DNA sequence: TGCGCCAGCAGGATAGACGGAGACTATGGCTACACCTTC. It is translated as CASRIDGDYGYTF.

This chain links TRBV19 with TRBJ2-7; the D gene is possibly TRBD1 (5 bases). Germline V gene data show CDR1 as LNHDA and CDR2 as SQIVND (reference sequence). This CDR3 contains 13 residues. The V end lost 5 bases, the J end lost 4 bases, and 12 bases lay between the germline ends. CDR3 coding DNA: TGTGCCAGTAGTTCTGGGGCAGCATACGAGCAGTACTTC. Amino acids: CASSSGAAYEQYF.

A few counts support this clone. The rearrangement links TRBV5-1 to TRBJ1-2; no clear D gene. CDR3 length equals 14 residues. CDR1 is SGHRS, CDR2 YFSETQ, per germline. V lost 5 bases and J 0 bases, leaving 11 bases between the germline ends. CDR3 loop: CASRLEGPNYGYTF. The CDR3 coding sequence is TGCGCCAGCAGATTAGAGGGTCCTAACTATGGCTACACCTTC.

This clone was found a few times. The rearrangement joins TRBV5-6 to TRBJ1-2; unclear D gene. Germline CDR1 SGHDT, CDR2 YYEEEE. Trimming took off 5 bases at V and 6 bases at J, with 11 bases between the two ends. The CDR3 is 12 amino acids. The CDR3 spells CASRHARDGYTF. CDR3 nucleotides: TGTGCCAGCAGACACGCGAGGGATGGCTACACCTTC.

In DNA form, the CDR3 reads TGCAGCGTTGCCTCAGGGGAGCGCCAGCCCCAGCATTTT. Protein sequence: CSVASGERQPQHF. This chain joins TRBV29-1 and TRBJ1-5; D perhaps matches TRBD1 (6 bases). This CDR3 spans 13 amino acids. V gave up 4 bases and J gave up 7 bases, with 14 bases separating them. Germline V gives CDR1 SQVTM, CDR2 ANQGSEA.

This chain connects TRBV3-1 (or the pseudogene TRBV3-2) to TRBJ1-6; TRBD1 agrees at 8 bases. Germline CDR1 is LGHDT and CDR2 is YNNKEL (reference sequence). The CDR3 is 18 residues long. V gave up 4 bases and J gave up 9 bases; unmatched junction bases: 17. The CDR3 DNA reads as TGTGCCAGCAGCCGTACCGGGACAGGTCTTTGGGGAGGTTCACCCCTCCACTTT. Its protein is CASSRTGTGLWGGSPLHF.

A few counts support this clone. CDR3: CASSSSGGIYEQYF. The CDR3 DNA sequence: TGCGCCAGCAGCTCGAGCGGCGGAATCTACGAGCAGTACTTC. V gene TRBV5-1 combines with J gene TRBJ2-7; weak D call: TRBD2 (5 bases). The germline V gene encodes CDR1 SGHRS and CDR2 YFSETQ. The ends were cut back, 3 bases at V and 3 bases at J, with 13 bases in the middle. The CDR3 totals 14 residues.

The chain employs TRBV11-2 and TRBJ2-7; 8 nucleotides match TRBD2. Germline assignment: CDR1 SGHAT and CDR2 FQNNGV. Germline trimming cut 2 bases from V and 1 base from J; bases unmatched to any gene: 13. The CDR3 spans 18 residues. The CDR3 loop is CASSLSEWRGAQSYEQYF. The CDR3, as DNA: TGTGCCAGCAGCTTATCTGAATGGCGGGGGGCCCAATCCTACGAGCAGTACTTC. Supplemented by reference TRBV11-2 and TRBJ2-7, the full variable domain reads EAGVAQSPRYKIIEKRQSVAFWCNPISGHATLYWYQQILGQGPKLLIQFQNNGVVDDSQLPKDRFSAERLKGVDSTLKIQPAKLEDSAVYLCASSLSEWRGAQSYEQYFGPGTRLTVT.

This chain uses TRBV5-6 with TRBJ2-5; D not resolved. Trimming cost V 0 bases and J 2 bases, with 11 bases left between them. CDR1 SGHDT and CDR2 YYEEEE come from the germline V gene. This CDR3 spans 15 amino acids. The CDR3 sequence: CASSLVRSRQETQYF. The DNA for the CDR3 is TGTGCCAGCAGCTTGGTCCGGAGCCGACAAGAGACCCAGTACTTC.

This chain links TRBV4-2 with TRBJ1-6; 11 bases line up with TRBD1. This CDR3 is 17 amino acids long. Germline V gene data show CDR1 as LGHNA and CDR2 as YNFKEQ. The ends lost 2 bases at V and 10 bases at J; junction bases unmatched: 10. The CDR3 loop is CASSQTTPGTGGSPLHF. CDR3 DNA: TGTGCCAGCAGCCAAACCACTCCCGGGACAGGGGGATCACCCCTCCACTTT.

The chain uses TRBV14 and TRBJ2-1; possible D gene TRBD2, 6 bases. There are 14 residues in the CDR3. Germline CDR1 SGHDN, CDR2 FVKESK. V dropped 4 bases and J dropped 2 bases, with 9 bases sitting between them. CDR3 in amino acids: CASSPRETYNEQFF. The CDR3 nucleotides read TGTGCCAGCAGCCCCCGGGAGACCTACAATGAGCAGTTCTTC.

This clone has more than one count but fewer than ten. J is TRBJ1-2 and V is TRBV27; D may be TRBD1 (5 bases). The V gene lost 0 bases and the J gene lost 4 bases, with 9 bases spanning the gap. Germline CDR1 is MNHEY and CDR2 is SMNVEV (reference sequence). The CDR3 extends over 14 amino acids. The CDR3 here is CASSLSTGLYGYTF. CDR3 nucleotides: TGTGCCAGCAGTTTATCTACGGGACTCTATGGCTACACCTTC.

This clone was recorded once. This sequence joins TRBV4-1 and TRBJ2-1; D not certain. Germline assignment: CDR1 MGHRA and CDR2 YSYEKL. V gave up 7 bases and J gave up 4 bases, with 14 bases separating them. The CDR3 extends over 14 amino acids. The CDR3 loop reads CASTFGGMYNEQFF. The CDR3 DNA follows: TGCGCCAGCACCTTCGGCGGAATGTACAATGAGCAGTTCTTC.

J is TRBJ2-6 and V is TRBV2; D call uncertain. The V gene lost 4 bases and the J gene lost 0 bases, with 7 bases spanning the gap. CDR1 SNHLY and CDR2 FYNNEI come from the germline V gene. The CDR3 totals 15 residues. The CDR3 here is CASSVTRSGANVLTF. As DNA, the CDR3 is TGTGCCAGCAGTGTTACTCGCTCTGGGGCCAACGTCCTGACTTTC.

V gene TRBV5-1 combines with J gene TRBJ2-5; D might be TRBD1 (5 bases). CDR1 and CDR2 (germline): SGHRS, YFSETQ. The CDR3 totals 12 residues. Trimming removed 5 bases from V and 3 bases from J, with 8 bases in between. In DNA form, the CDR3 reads TGCGCCAGCAGGGACACCAAAGAGACCCAGTACTTC. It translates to CASRDTKETQYF.

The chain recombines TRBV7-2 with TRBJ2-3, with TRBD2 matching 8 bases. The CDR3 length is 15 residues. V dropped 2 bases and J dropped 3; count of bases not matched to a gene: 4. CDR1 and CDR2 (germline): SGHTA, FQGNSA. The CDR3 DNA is TGTGCCAGCAGCTTACAAAGCGGGGGAACAGATACGCAGTATTTT. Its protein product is CASSLQSGGTDTQYF.